These 17 T cell receptor beta chains originate from one sample sequenced in a study of blood T cells in healthy people across ages. A second 7 to 11 cycle PCR used barcoded and J-beta primers. MiXCR, applied by TCRdb to the 5' RACE reads, yields one record per CDR3 protein. The sample yields around 990,000 distinct CDR3 sequences, roughly a quarter seen once. This sample was also put to use in a study of T cells of mothers and their children.

The sample consisted of blood. The receptors were sampled from a girl aged 2-10 years in good health.

Only a few counts were recorded for this clonotype. J is TRBJ1-2 and V is TRBV12-3 or TRBV12-4; the D is unclear. The CDR3 has 16 residues. The germline V and J ends were trimmed by 5 bases and 7 bases, with 23 bases remaining between them. This CDR3 reads CASSLIVSQMGFGYTF. The DNA for the CDR3 is TGTGCCAGCAGTCTAATTGTCAGCCAGATGGGGTTTGGCTACACCTTC.

This sequence joins TRBV19 and TRBJ2-7; D possibly corresponds to TRBD2 (5 bases). The J call may be faulty, since TRBJ2-1 better matches the DNA end. The CDR3 runs to 15 residues. CDR1 is LNHDA, CDR2 SQIVND, per germline (reference sequence). The CDR3 region is CASSIGKRDYNEQFF. Here the CDR3 DNA reads TGTGCCAGTAGTATCGGGAAGCGTGATTACAATGAGCAGTTCTTC.

This clonotype came up a few times. The chain recombines TRBV6-2 or TRBV6-3 with TRBJ2-1, with 8 nucleotides matching TRBD1. V was clipped by 6 bases and J by 6 bases; unmatched bases: 4. CDR1 MNHEY and CDR2 SVGEGT come from the germline V gene. The CDR3 length is 13 residues. The CDR3 coding sequence is TGTGCCAGCAGCCAGGGGGCCTGCAATGAGCAGTTCTTC. It yields the protein CASSQGACNEQFF.

This clonotype has just a few counts. The chain joins TRBV27 to TRBJ2-1; D may match TRBD1 or TRBD2 (5 bases each). CDR3 length equals 14 residues. Germline loops: CDR1 MNHEY, CDR2 SMNVEV (reference sequence). With 3 bases removed from V and 8 bases from J, the gap between germline ends came to 14 bases. CDR3 loop: CASSFFPRGDEQFF. CDR3 DNA: TGTGCCAGCAGTTTCTTCCCGAGGGGCGATGAGCAGTTCTTC.

V gene TRBV11-2 combines with J gene TRBJ2-5; perhaps TRBD2 as D (6 bases). The J call is in doubt because the DNA end fits TRBJ2-7 better. The CDR3 runs 15 residues. Germline-derived CDR1 and CDR2 are SGHAT and FQNNGV. Written as DNA, the CDR3 is TGTGCCAGCAGCTTAGCGGACTATGGGACCTACGAGCAGTACTTC. Translating it yields CASSLADYGTYEQYF.

The chain recombines TRBV7-9 with TRBJ2-7; D assignment may be TRBD1 or TRBD2 (5 bases each). This CDR3 has 17 amino acids. With 5 bases removed from V and 5 bases from J, the gap between germline ends came to 25 bases. The V gene's germline CDR1 is SEHNR and CDR2 FQNEAQ (reference sequence). CDR3 in DNA: TGTGCCAGCAGCCTAACGTCTAAGGGGAGCGTGAATCACGAGCAGTACTTC. It encodes CASSLTSKGSVNHEQYF. Full variable domain (missing parts from reference TRBV7-9 and TRBJ2-7): DTGVSQNPRHKITKRGQNVTFRCDPISEHNRLYWYRQTLGQGPEFLTYFQNEAQLEKSRLLSDRFSAERPKGSFSTLEIQRTEQGDSAMYLCASSLTSKGSVNHEQYFGPGTRLTVT.

This clonotype has more than one count but fewer than ten. The chain combines TRBV24-1 with TRBJ2-1, with 9 bases matching TRBD2. The CDR3 length is 13 residues. The germline V gene encodes CDR1 KGHDR and CDR2 SFDVKD. V was clipped by 3 bases and J by 15 bases; unmatched bases: 8. The CDR3 nucleotides read TGTGCCACCAGTGATCCCATTAGCGGGAGACGGTTCTTC. It specifies CATSDPISGRRFF.

There are a few counts of this clonotype. This CDR3 fails to terminate in the conserved phenylalanine or tryptophan, so it likely reflects a read error. The J gene is TRBJ1-1, the V gene TRBV11-2, with a tentative D call TRBD1 (5 bases). This CDR3 comprises 13 residues. Trimming shortened V by 5 bases and J by 7 bases, and 14 bases separated the two germline ends. From germline, CDR1 is SGHAT and CDR2 FQNNGV. CDR3 amino acids: CASSPGAIGEAFL. In DNA, the CDR3 is TGTGCCAGCAGCCCCGGGGCCATAGGTGAAGCTTTCCTT.

The genes are TRBV6-1 and TRBJ2-6, with D unresolved. V was cut by 8 bases and J by 0 bases, with 14 bases left in between. Germline V gives CDR1 MNHNS, CDR2 SASEGT. CDR3 size: 16 residues. The CDR3, as DNA: TGTGCCAGCGGAACGGGCAGTACCTCTGGGGCCAACGTCCTGACTTTC. Protein product: CASGTGSTSGANVLTF.

This clonotype has just a few counts. This rearrangement joins TRBV11-3 to TRBJ2-1, with TRBD2 matching over 12 bases. V gave up 5 bases and J gave up 6 bases; unmatched junction bases: 11. The CDR3 runs to 17 residues. In germline, CDR1 is SGHNT, CDR2 YENEEA. This chain's CDR3 is CASSPTSGGYFSNEQFF. Here the CDR3 DNA reads TGTGCCAGCAGCCCGACTAGCGGGGGTTATTTTTCCAATGAGCAGTTCTTC.

This clonotype has a handful of counts. The chain combines TRBV7-6 with TRBJ2-1, with 7 bases fitting TRBD2. The CDR3 loop spans 17 amino acids. Germline V gene data show CDR1 as SGHVS and CDR2 as FNYEAQ. The junction had 9 bases not matched to a gene; V was cut back by 1 base and J by 3 bases. CDR3 residues: CASSLELAGAYYNEQFF. In DNA form, the CDR3 reads TGTGCCAGCAGCTTAGAGCTGGCGGGAGCCTACTACAATGAGCAGTTCTTC.

This clonotype was seen a few times. The V gene is TRBV20-1, the J gene TRBJ1-2; D not certain. The V end lost 3 bases, the J end lost 3 bases, and 11 bases lay between the germline ends. Germline CDR1 DFQATT, CDR2 SNEGSKA (reference sequence). The CDR3 covers 13 residues. In nucleotides, the CDR3 is TGCAGTGCTAGTGCCCTAACAGACTATGGCTACACCTTC. Protein sequence: CSASALTDYGYTF.

A few counts support this clonotype. The rearrangement joins TRBV4-2 to TRBJ1-2; D unclear. V lost 4 bases, J lost 6 bases, and 15 bases lay in between. Germline CDR1 LGHNA, CDR2 YNFKEQ. The CDR3 totals 14 residues. The CDR3 region is CASSRQAVTDGYTF. The CDR3 DNA reads as TGTGCCAGCAGCCGCCAAGCGGTAACCGATGGCTACACCTTC.

The V and J genes are TRBV27 and TRBJ1-4; D perhaps matches TRBD1 (5 bases). Germline V gene sequence: CDR1 MNHEY, CDR2 SMNVEV (reference sequence). V was clipped by 2 bases and J by 11 bases, with 18 bases between them. The CDR3 length is 15 residues. The DNA for the CDR3 is TGTGCCAGCAGTTTAACCCCGGGGGTGGGCAGGAAACTGTTTTTT. It codes for CASSLTPGVGRKLFF.

The chain couples TRBV20-1 to TRBJ2-7, with D maybe TRBD1 (5 bases). The CDR3 spans 12 residues. V was pared by 1 base and J by 3 bases, with 7 bases between. CDR1 and CDR2 from the germline V gene are DFQATT and SNEGSKA (reference sequence). The CDR3 sequence: CSARAQDYEQYF. CDR3 nucleotides: TGCAGTGCTAGAGCACAGGACTACGAGCAGTACTTC.

The chain carries TRBV3-1 and TRBJ1-1; 9 bases line up with TRBD1. From germline, CDR1 is LGHDT and CDR2 YNNKEL (reference sequence). This CDR3 is 14 amino acids long. Trimming took 4 bases from V and 5 from J; bases not matched to a gene: 5. CDR3 DNA sequence: TGTGCCAGCAGCCCCAGGACAGGGGAAACTGAAGCTTTCTTT. Translation gives CASSPRTGETEAFF. The full variable domain, with the rest looked up from reference TRBV3-1 and TRBJ1-1, is DTAVSQTPKYLVTQMGNDKSIKCEQNLGHDTMYWYKQDSKKFLKIMFSYNNKELIINETVPNRFSPKSPDKAHLNLHINSLELGDSAVYFCASSPRTGETEAFFGQGTRLTVV.

The CDR3: CSARSSGGAADTQYF. In DNA form, the CDR3 reads TGCAGTGCTAGATCCTCCGGGGGGGCTGCAGATACGCAGTATTTT. The chain links TRBV20-1 to TRBJ2-3, with TRBD2 matching over 8 bases. The CDR3 sequence is 15 residues long. With V trimmed by 2 bases and J by 4 bases, 8 bases remained unmatched. From germline, CDR1 is DFQATT and CDR2 SNEGSKA (reference sequence).